These T cell receptor beta chains were read from a single sample in a study of T cells in Graves' hyperthyroidism and ophthalmopathy. TCRdb reprocessed the multiplex PCR reads with MiXCR, giving one entry per CDR3 protein. The sample holds about 410,000 distinct CDR3 sequences; about 15% are singletons and the top ten take about 19%. Sequenced: blood. Receptors originate from a woman in her twenties or thirties with Graves' ophthalmopathy. CDR3s include the opening cysteine and the closing phenylalanine or tryptophan. The D gene is left open where the match is weak. The size entry is marked missing in some rows and otherwise reads once, few, many or a size class.

clone_size	v_call	j_call	d_call	cdr3_nt	cdr3_aa
many	TRBV7-2	TRBJ2-7	NA	TGTGCCAGCAGCTTTTTAAATCTGGACGAGCAGTACTTC	CASSFLNLDEQYF
NA	TRBV20-1	TRBJ2-1	TRBD2	TGCAGTGCTAGAGCGGGGGGGCAAGCGGATGAGCAGTTCTTC	CSARAGGQADEQFF
many	TRBV20-1	TRBJ2-1	NA	TGCAGTGCTACCGGGCCCACCATCGATGAGCAGTTCTTC	CSATGPTIDEQFF
many	TRBV3-1	TRBJ1-1	NA	TGTGCCAGCATAAAAGAAGGCCGGAACACTGAAGCTTTCTTT	CASIKEGRNTEAFF
many	TRBV30	TRBJ2-3	TRBD1	TGTGCCTGGAGCAACAGGGGAGATACGCAGTATTTT	CAWSNRGDTQYF
NA	TRBV9	TRBJ2-3	TRBD2	TGTGCCAGCAGCGTAGCAGCTAGCGGGGGCGCTTATTGGACAGATACGCAGTATTTT	CASSVAASGGAYWTDTQYF
NA	TRBV6-1	TRBJ2-2	NA	TGTGCCAGCAGTGCCAAAAGCTCGAACACCGGGGAGCTGTTTTTT	CASSAKSSNTGELFF
many	TRBV18	TRBJ2-7	NA	TGTGCCAGCTCTCGAAACAGGGACGAGCAGTACTTC	CASSRNRDEQYF
NA	TRBV20-1	TRBJ2-1	NA	TGCAGTGCTAGAGTGGTAGCTGCGTCCTACAATGAGCAGTTCTTC	CSARVVAASYNEQFF
NA	TRBV4-1	TRBJ2-2	TRBD1	TGCGCCAGCAGCCAAGCGGACAGGGGTGCCACCGGGGAGCTGTTTTTT	CASSQADRGATGELFF
many	TRBV11-3	TRBJ2-1	TRBD1	TGTGCCAGCAGCTTAGATTCGGGACAGGTGTACAATGAGCAGTTCTTC	CASSLDSGQVYNEQFF
NA	TRBV9	TRBJ2-2	TRBD1	TGTGCCAGCAGCCCACACTACAGGACAGGGGGCGCAACCGGGGAGCTGTTTTTT	CASSPHYRTGGATGELFF
many	TRBV20-1	TRBJ2-5	NA	TGCAGTGCTAGAGTAACGGGGAGACCACAAGAGACCCAGTACTTC	CSARVTGRPQETQYF
many	TRBV3-1	TRBJ1-2	NA	TGTGCCAGCAGCCACGGTAGACCGGGGGTCCCTTATGGCTACACCTTC	CASSHGRPGVPYGYTF
many	TRBV28	TRBJ2-3	NA	TGTGCCAGCAGTTTTGGAAGGTCAGATACGCAGTATTTT	CASSFGRSDTQYF
many	TRBV28	TRBJ2-5	NA	TGTGCCAGCAGTCAGACAGGTTGGGAGACCCAGTACTTC	CASSQTGWETQYF
many	TRBV11-3	TRBJ2-1	NA	TGTGCCAGCAGCCCAAGCGGGACAACCTACAATGAGCAGTTCTTC	CASSPSGTTYNEQFF
few	TRBV19	TRBJ1-5	NA	TGTGCCAGTAGTAACTCCCGTAGCAATCAGCCCCAGCATTTT	CASSNSRSNQPQHF
many	TRBV7-3	TRBJ2-1	TRBD1	TGTGCCAGCAGCCCGAACAGGGGAACCTACAATGAGCAGTTCTTC	CASSPNRGTYNEQFF
many	TRBV20-1	TRBJ2-7	NA	TGCAGTGCTTTGGCCCCCGCAGGGTCGGGCGAGCAGTACTTC	CSALAPAGSGEQYF
many	TRBV7-2	TRBJ2-5	NA	TGTGCCAGCAGCTTATCGTCGTACTATGGAGAGACCCAGTACTTC	CASSLSSYYGETQYF
many	TRBV7-8	TRBJ2-1	TRBD2	TGTGCCAGCAGCTTTTGGACTAGCGGGGAGTACAATGAGCAGTTCTTC	CASSFWTSGEYNEQFF
NA	TRBV6-5	TRBJ1-1	NA	TGTGCCAGCAGTTACGGGGGGGGCGCCCGGGAAGCTTTCTTT	CASSYGGGAREAFF
many	TRBV5-1	TRBJ1-2	NA	TGCGCCAGCAGCTCGGGAGACCAAACAGGACTCTATGGCTACACCTTC	CASSSGDQTGLYGYTF
many	TRBV24-1	TRBJ2-5	TRBD2	TGTGCCACCAGTGATACTCTAGCGGGGGGGTCACAAGAGACCCAGTACTTC	CATSDTLAGGSQETQYF
many	TRBV2	TRBJ2-3	TRBD2	TGTGCCAGCAGTGAAGGTGGGGGGGAATCATATACGCAGTATTTT	CASSEGGGESYTQYF
many	TRBV4-1	TRBJ1-1	NA	TGCGCCAGCAGCCAAGAGGGGAGGGATGAAGCTTTCTTT	CASSQEGRDEAFF
many	TRBV7-8	TRBJ2-7	NA	TGTGCCAGCAGCCTAAGCGCAGGCTACGAGCAGTACTTC	CASSLSAGYEQYF
NA	TRBV12-3/TRBV12-4	TRBJ1-5	TRBD1	TGTGCCAGCAGTTTAGCGTGGGGATCGACAGGGGAGAATCAGCCCCAGCATTTT	CASSLAWGSTGENQPQHF
many	TRBV12-3/TRBV12-4	TRBJ2-2	NA	TGTGCCAGCAGTATAGGGGGGAACACCGGGGAGCTGTTTTTT	CASSIGGNTGELFF
many	TRBV7-9	TRBJ2-2	NA	TGTGCCAGCAGCCCCGGGAACACCGGGGAGCTGTTTTTT	CASSPGNTGELFF
many	TRBV5-1	TRBJ1-2	NA	TGCGCCAGCAGCTTTTACGGTGATGGCTACACCTTC	CASSFYGDGYTF
NA	TRBV27	TRBJ2-2	TRBD2	TGTGCCACCAACGGACTAGCGGGGGGAGGGACCGGGGAGCTGTTTTTT	CATNGLAGGGTGELFF
NA	TRBV2	TRBJ2-1	NA	TGTGCCGAGGGGGGTGGGGGGGGGGGGCCGGGTGAGCAGTTCTTC	CAEGGGGGGPGEQFF
NA	TRBV7-9	TRBJ1-2	TRBD1	TGTGCCAGCAGCTTAGACAGGGGGCATGGCTACACCTTC	CASSLDRGHGYTF
few	TRBV19	TRBJ1-5	NA	TGTGCCAGTAGCCCGCTATTGGGGGTCAGTCAGCCCCAGCATTTT	CASSPLLGVSQPQHF
many	TRBV2	TRBJ1-2	TRBD1	TGTGCCAGCAGTGACAGGGGGCATGGCTACACCTTC	CASSDRGHGYTF
many	TRBV28	TRBJ2-4	NA	TGTGCCAGCAGTCCCTCGGACGGGCTAAACATTCAGTACTTC	CASSPSDGLNIQYF
few	TRBV28	TRBJ2-7	TRBD2	TGTGCCAGCAGTTTCCCCAGACAGGGGACTATCAGCGGGGGGGCCCAGGTGACGAGGGAGCAGTACTTC	CASSFPRQGTISGGAQVTREQYF
NA	TRBV7-9	TRBJ1-1	TRBD1	TGTGCCAGCAGCTTAGCGTGGGAAAAAAGGGGGCGCAACACTGAAGCTTTCTTT	CASSLAWEKRGRNTEAFF